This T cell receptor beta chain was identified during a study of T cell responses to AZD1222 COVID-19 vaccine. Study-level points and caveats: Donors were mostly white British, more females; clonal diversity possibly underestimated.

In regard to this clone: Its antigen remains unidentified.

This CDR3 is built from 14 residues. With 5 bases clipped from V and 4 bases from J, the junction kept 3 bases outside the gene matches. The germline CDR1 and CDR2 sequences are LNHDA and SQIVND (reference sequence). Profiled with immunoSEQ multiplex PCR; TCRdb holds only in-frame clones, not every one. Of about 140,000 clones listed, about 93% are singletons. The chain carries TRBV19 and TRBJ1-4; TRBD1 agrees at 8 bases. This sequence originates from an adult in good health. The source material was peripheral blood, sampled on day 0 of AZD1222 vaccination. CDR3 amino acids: CASSGQGDNEKLFF. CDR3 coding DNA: TGTGCCAGTAGTGGACAGGGCGATAATGAAAAACTGTTTTTT. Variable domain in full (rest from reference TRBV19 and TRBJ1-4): DGGITQSPKYLFRKEGQNVTLSCEQNLNHDAMYWYRQDPGQGLRLIYYSQIVNDFQKGDIAEGYSVSREKKESFPLTVTSAQKNPTAFYLCASSGQGDNEKLFFGSGTQLSVL.